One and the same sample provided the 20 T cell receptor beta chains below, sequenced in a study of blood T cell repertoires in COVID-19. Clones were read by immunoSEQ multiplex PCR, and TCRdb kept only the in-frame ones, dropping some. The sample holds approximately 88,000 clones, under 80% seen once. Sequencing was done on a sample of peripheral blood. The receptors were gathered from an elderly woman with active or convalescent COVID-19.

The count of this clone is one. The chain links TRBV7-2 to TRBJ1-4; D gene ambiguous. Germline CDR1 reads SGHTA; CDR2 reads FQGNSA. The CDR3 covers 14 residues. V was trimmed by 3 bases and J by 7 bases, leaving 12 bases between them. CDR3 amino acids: CASSFSGSSEKLFF. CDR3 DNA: TGTGCCAGCAGCTTCTCGGGGTCGTCTGAAAAACTGTTTTTT.

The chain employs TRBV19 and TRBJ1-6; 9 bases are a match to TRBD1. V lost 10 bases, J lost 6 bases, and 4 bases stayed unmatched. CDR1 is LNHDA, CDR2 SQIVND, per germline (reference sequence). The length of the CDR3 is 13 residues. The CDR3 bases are TGTGCCACCGAGGGACAGGGTAATTCACCCCTCCACTTT. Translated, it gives CATEGQGNSPLHF.

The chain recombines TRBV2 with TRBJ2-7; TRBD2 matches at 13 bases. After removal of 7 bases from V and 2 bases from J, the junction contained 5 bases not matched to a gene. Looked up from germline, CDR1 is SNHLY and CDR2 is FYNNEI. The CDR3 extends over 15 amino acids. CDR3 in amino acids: CASTPGTSGTYEQYF. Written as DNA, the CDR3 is TGTGCCAGCACCCCCGGGACTAGCGGGACCTACGAGCAGTACTTC.

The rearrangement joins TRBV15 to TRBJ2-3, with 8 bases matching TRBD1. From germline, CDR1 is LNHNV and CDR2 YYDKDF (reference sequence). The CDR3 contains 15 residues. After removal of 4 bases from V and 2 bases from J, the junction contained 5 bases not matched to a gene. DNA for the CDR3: TGTGCCACCAGCACCGGGACAGGCCCCACAGATACGCAGTATTTT. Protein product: CATSTGTGPTDTQYF.

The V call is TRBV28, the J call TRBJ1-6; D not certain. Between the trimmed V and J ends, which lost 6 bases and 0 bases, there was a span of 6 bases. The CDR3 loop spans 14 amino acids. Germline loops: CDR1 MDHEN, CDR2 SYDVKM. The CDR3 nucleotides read TGTGCCAGCAGCCCGAGCTCCTATAATTCACCCCTCCACTTT. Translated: CASSPSSYNSPLHF.

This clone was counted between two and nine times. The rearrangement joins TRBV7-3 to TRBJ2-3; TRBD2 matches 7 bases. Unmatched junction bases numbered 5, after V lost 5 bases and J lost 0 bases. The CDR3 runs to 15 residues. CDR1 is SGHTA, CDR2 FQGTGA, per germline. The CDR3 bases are TGTGCCAGCAGCCAATCGGGGGGAAGCACAGATACGCAGTATTTT. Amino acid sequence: CASSQSGGSTDTQYF.

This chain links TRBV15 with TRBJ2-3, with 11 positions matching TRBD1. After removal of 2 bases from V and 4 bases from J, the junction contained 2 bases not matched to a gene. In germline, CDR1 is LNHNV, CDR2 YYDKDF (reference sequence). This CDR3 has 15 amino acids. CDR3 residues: CATSRPGQGADTQYF. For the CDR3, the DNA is TGTGCCACCAGCAGACCGGGACAGGGGGCAGATACGCAGTATTTT.

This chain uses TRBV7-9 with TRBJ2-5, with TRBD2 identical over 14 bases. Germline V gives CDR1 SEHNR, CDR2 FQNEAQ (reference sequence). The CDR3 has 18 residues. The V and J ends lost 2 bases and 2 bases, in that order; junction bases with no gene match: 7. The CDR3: CASSLPKRLAGGQETQYF. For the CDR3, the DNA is TGTGCCAGCAGCTTACCAAAAAGACTAGCGGGGGGGCAAGAGACCCAGTACTTC.

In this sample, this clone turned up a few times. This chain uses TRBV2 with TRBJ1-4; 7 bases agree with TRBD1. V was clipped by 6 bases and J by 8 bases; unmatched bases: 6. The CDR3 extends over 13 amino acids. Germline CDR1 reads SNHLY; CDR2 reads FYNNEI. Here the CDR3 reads CASRRGPGEKLFF. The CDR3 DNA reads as TGTGCCAGCAGGAGGGGGCCGGGGGAAAAACTGTTTTTT. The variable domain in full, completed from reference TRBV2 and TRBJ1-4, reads EPEVTQTPSHQVTQMGQEVILRCVPISNHLYFYWYRQILGQKVEFLVSFYNNEISEKSEIFDDQFSVERPDGSNFTLKIRSTKLEDSAMYFCASRRGPGEKLFFGSGTQLSVL.

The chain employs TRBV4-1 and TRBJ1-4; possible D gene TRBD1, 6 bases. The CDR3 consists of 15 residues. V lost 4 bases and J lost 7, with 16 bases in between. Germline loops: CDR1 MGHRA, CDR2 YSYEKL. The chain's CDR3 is CASSLGDTPFEKLFF. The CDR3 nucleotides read TGCGCCAGCAGCCTGGGGGACACCCCCTTTGAAAAACTGTTTTTT.

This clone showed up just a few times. The DNA of the CDR3 is TGTGCCAGCAGCTTTACAGGGCGGGTGGAGACCCAGTACTTC. Protein: CASSFTGRVETQYF. The rearrangement uses TRBV7-9 and TRBJ2-5; TRBD1 might be the D (6 bases). With 3 bases removed from V and 5 bases from J, the gap between germline ends came to 13 bases. The germline CDR1 and CDR2 sequences are SEHNR and FQNEAQ (reference sequence). This CDR3 is 14 amino acids long.

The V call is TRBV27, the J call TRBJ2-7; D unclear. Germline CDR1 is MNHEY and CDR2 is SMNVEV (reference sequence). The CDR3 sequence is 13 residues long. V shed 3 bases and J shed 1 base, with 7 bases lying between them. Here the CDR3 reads CASSFFQSYEQYF. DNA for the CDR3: TGTGCCAGCAGTTTTTTTCAGTCCTACGAGCAGTACTTC.

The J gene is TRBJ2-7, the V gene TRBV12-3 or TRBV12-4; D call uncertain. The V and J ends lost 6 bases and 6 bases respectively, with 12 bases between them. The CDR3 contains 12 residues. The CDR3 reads CASSTPSPEQYF. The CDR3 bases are TGTGCCAGCAGCACACCGTCGCCCGAGCAGTACTTC.

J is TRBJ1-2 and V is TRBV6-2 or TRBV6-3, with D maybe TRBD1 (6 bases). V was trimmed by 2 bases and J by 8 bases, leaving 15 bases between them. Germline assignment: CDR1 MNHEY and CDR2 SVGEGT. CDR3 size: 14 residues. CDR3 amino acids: CASSYPGALGGYTF. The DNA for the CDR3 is TGTGCCAGCAGTTACCCAGGGGCTCTAGGAGGCTACACCTTC.

The CDR3: CASSQGGPYHGYTF. CDR3 DNA: TGTGCCAGCAGCCAGGGGGGGCCCTATCATGGCTACACCTTC. The gene calls are TRBV14 and TRBJ1-2; perhaps TRBD1 as D (6 bases). The CDR3 extends over 14 amino acids. Germline V lookup: CDR1 SGHDN, CDR2 FVKESK. Trimming pared 3 bases from V and 6 bases from J, leaving 14 bases between.

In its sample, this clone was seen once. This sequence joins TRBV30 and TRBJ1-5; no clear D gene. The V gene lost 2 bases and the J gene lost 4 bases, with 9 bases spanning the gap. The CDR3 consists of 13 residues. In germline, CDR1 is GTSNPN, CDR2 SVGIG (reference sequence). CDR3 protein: CAWSKAENQPQHF. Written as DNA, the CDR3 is TGTGCCTGGAGTAAGGCGGAGAATCAGCCCCAGCATTTT.

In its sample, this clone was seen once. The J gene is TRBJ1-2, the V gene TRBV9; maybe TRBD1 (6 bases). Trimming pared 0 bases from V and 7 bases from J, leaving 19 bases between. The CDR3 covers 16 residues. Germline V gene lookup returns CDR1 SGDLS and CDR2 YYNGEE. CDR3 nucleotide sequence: TGTGCCAGCAGCGTAGGTTTTTTGGGGGCGAGTGGTGGCTACACCTTC. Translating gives CASSVGFLGASGGYTF.

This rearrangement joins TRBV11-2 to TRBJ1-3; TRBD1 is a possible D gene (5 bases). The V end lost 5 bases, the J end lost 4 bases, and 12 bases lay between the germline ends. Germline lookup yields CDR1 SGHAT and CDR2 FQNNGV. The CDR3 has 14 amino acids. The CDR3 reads CASSTSGVGNTIYF. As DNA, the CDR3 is TGTGCCAGCAGCACGTCGGGGGTAGGAAACACCATATATTTT.

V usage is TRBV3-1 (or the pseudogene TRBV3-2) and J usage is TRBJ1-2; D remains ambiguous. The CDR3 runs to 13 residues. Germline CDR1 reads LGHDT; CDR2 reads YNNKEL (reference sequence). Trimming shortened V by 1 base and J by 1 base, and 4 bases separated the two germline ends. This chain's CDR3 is CASSQGLNYGYTF. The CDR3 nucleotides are TGTGCCAGCAGCCAAGGACTTAACTATGGCTACACCTTC.

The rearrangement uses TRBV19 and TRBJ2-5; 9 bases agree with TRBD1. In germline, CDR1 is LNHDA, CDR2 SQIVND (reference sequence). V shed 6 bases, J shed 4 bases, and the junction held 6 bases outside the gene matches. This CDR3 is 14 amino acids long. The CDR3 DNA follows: TGTGCCAGTAGCCCGGAACAGGGGGCAGAGACCCAGTACTTC. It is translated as CASSPEQGAETQYF.